Listed below are T cell receptor beta chains from one sample, sequenced in a study of blood T cell repertoires in COVID-19. The repertoire was sequenced with immunoSEQ multiplex PCR; TCRdb's copy has only in-frame clones and lacks some. Of about 280,000 clones in the sample, roughly 80% are singletons; the top ten hold 5%. The sample taken for sequencing was PBMCs or T cells enriched from blood (not recorded which). These receptors all stem from a man aged 35-49 years who had been exposed to COVID-19. The CDR3 runs from the conserved cysteine through the conserved F or W. D genes are given only for firm matches. For some rows the clone size is stated as once, few or many, or as a class when expanded; others skip it.

v_gene	j_gene	d_gene	abundance	CDR3aa	CDR3nt
TRBV27	TRBJ1-5	NA	NA	CASSADGDQPQHF	TGTGCCAGCAGTGCCGATGGAGATCAGCCCCAGCATTTT
TRBV10-3	TRBJ2-1	NA	few	CAISLGDEQFF	TGTGCCATCAGCCTAGGCGATGAGCAGTTCTTC
TRBV3-1/TRBV3-2	TRBJ1-6	NA	NA	CASSQVTSNSPLHF	TGTGCCAGCAGCCAAGTTACGAGTAATTCACCCCTCCACTTT
TRBV6-5	TRBJ1-6	NA	NA	CASSLGGPLHF	TGTGCCAGCTCCCTCGGTGGACCCCTCCACTTT
TRBV10-3	TRBJ2-1	NA	few	CAITPSREYNEQFF	TGTGCCATCACCCCCTCGAGGGAGTACAATGAGCAGTTCTTC
TRBV9	TRBJ2-3	NA	NA	CASSAWDTSTDTQYF	TGTGCCAGCAGCGCATGGGACACTAGCACAGATACGCAGTATTTT
TRBV29-1	TRBJ2-5	TRBD1	NA	CSARDRVEETQYF	TGCAGCGCCAGGGACAGGGTGGAAGAGACCCAGTACTTC
TRBV15	TRBJ2-1	NA	few	CATKPPRGYEQFF	TGTGCCACTAAGCCCCCGCGGGGCTATGAGCAGTTCTTC
TRBV9	TRBJ1-1	NA	NA	CASGNLGAEAFF	TGTGCCAGCGGCAACCTGGGGGCCGAAGCTTTCTTT
TRBV2	TRBJ1-2	NA	NA	CASMAADGYTF	TGTGCCAGCATGGCGGCAGATGGCTACACCTTC
TRBV30	TRBJ2-6	NA	once	CAWSRLHSGANVLTF	TGTGCCTGGAGCCGGTTGCACTCTGGGGCCAACGTCCTGACTTTC
TRBV7-9	TRBJ2-4	TRBD2	NA	CASSPGLARNIQYF	TGTGCCAGCAGCCCGGGACTAGCAAGAAACATTCAGTACTTC
TRBV27	TRBJ1-3	TRBD1	once	CASSLSADRISSGNTIYF	TGTGCCAGCAGTTTATCGGCGGACAGGATTTCCTCTGGAAACACCATATATTTT
TRBV5-5	TRBJ2-2	TRBD2	NA	CASSLDLAVHTGELFF	TGTGCCAGCAGCTTGGACCTAGCGGTCCACACCGGGGAGCTGTTTTTT
TRBV19	TRBJ2-2	NA	NA	CASKAALGELFF	TGTGCCAGCAAAGCGGCGCTAGGGGAGCTGTTTTTT
TRBV6-1	TRBJ1-5	NA	NA	CASSEAGQGYSNQPQHF	TGTGCCAGCAGTGAAGCGGGTCAGGGCTATAGCAATCAGCCCCAGCATTTT
TRBV29-1	TRBJ2-7	TRBD2	few	CSVEDPGVSGRSSYEQYF	TGCAGCGTTGAAGATCCGGGGGTTAGCGGGAGGTCCTCCTACGAGCAGTACTTC
TRBV11-1	TRBJ2-2	NA	NA	CASSSPRGELFF	TGTGCCAGCAGCTCACCGAGGGGGGAGCTGTTTTTT
TRBV24-1	TRBJ2-2	TRBD2	NA	CATSGPAGGSGELFF	TGTGCCACCAGTGGTCCAGCGGGAGGGTCCGGGGAGCTGTTTTTT
TRBV5-1	TRBJ2-3	TRBD1	NA	CASSSNPGQGLTEDTQYF	TGCGCCAGCAGCTCCAACCCCGGACAGGGTCTGACCGAAGATACGCAGTATTTT
TRBV11-2	TRBJ2-2	NA	NA	CASTFNRNTGELFF	TGTGCCAGCACCTTCAACAGGAACACCGGGGAGCTGTTTTTT
TRBV10-1	TRBJ1-1	TRBD1	NA	CASSEHGTGVTEAFF	TGCGCCAGCAGTGAGCACGGGACAGGGGTCACTGAAGCTTTCTTT
TRBV4-1	TRBJ2-6	NA	NA	CASSPHDSAPFSGANVLTF	TGCGCCAGCAGCCCTCACGACTCGGCTCCATTCTCTGGGGCCAACGTCCTGACTTTC
TRBV19	TRBJ1-2	NA	NA	CAGGEDYGYTF	TGTGCCGGCGGTGAGGACTATGGCTACACCTTC